These T cell receptor beta chains were read from a single sample in a study of OX40 agonist ivuxolimab in advanced cancers. Libraries were prepared by immunoSEQ multiplex PCR; TCRdb keeps only in-frame clonotypes and omits some of them. The data hold tens of thousands of clones, with about nine tenths observed a single time. The input for sequencing was CD4+ or CD8+ T cells sorted from blood, taken in a trial of the OX40 agonist ivuxolimab. Source of these receptors: an adult with an advanced solid tumor such as melanoma, head and neck, liver or kidney cancer. CDR3s include the opening cysteine and the closing phenylalanine or tryptophan.

TRBV30,CAWRVGGFGETQYF
TRBV6-5,CASRLEGVVSGELFF
TRBV2,CASGRAGQGPNEQFF
TRBV19,CASSIGGGETQYF
TRBV7-6,CASTVGTDTQYF
TRBV10-3,CAISVEQYTYEQYF
TRBV4-3,CASSQKNRVTEQFF
TRBV7-9,CASSQDRDFYNSPLHF
TRBV28,CASRDYGYTF
TRBV7-4,CASSLGGANTPSFTEAFF
TRBV7-8,CASSLGRGGGHEQYF
TRBV28,CASTVGPNQPQHF
TRBV7-6,CASSLGVGGGDEKLFF
TRBV19,CASSQRGTGNTIYF
TRBV27,CASTSAVYEQYF
TRBV27,CASSFLGRGETQYF
TRBV30,CAWSVTGLGLYGYTF
TRBV18,CASSPYGSSYNSPLHF
TRBV10-3,CAISTGTGDQEPQHF
TRBV7-2,CASSVGRERQYF
TRBV4-3,CASSPGRLPDGYTF
TRBV29-1,CSGRTVPNEQFF
TRBV30,CAWSVGDGARQETQYF
TRBV6-5,CASSMEGLTGELFF
TRBV6-5,CASSYLRGANYGYTF
TRBV28,CASSLGAGGNNSPLHF
TRBV19,CASRPVGGELFF
TRBV7-2,CASSLRDGTDTQYF
TRBV27,CASSSGLNYGYTF
TRBV28,CASTPPSGRARTGELFF
TRBV28,CASSPRQGATGEKLFF
TRBV10-1,CASSEGQGDQTQYF
TRBV19,CASSPQRGGLGEQYF
TRBV5-5,CASSSPSSSTDTQYF
TRBV6-5,CASSDPQPQHF
TRBV7-2,CASSRESQPQHF
TRBV7-3,CASSPDRGHETQYF
TRBV6-6,CASSSTGTGISPLHF
TRBV7-9,CASLYRAGGPTDTQYF
TRBV10-3,CATMTGGASGNTIYF
TRBV27,CASSKLANNEQFF
TRBV2,CASCPVLSSTDTQYF
TRBV5-1,CASSWENEQYF
TRBV4-2,CASSQIPGLAGSEQYF
TRBV7-2,CASSPGENYGYTF
TRBV12-5,CASASDYGYTF
TRBV7-2,CASSLARASSLIYEQYF
TRBV7-2,CASSFTDRLSEQYF
TRBV7-3,CASSKRGVGTDTQYF
TRBV25-1,CASSEPARVGETQYF
TRBV5-1,CASSKDQRSDTQYF
TRBV7-2,CASSLGGGSSYNSPLHF
TRBV7-3,CASSSYHSEAGYGYTF
TRBV7-8,CASTLEGTYGTDTQYF
TRBV2,CASRAGTVNEKLFF
TRBV5-4,CASSLTPTDTQYF
TRBV5-1,CASSGTGTPGGETQYF
TRBV12-5,CASGWGNQPQHF
TRBV28,CASRLLALTDTQYF
TRBV7-9,CASSFSELYNEQFF